This TCR beta chain was identified in a study of blood T cell repertoires in COVID-19. In the authors' methods: Estimated nucleated cell counts came from reference gene primer amplification. Assay: immunoSEQ multiplex PCR; the TCRdb copy retains only in-frame clones and omits some. Clone size and V and J calls were adopted from that table, with D and trimming inferred from the DNA. The table records some 260,000 clones, about 81% of them present only once. The germline gives CDR1 MNHEY, CDR2 SVGAGI. Trimming left V 2 bases short and J 1 base short, with 14 bases between. This CDR3 has 16 residues. Sequenced input: PBMCs or T cells enriched from blood (not recorded which). This TCR was sampled from a young man with acute COVID-19. V and J are TRBV6-5 and TRBJ1-1, with D unresolved. CDR3 in amino acids: CASSYGAGRRNTEAFF. As DNA, the CDR3 is TGTGCCAGCAGTTACGGAGCCGGCCGGAGGAACACTGAAGCTTTCTTT.